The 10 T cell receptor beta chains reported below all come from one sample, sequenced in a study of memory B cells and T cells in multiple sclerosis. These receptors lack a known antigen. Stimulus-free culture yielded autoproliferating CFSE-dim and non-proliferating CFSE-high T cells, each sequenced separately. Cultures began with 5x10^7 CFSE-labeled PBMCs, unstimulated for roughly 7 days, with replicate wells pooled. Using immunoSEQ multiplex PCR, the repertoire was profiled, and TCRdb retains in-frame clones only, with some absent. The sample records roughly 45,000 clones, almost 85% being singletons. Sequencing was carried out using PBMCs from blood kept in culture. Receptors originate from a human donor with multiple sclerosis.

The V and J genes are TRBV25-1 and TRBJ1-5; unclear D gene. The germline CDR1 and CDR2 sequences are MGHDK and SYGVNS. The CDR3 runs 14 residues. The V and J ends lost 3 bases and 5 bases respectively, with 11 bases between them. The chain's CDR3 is CASSDVGVHQPQHF. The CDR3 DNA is TGTGCCAGCAGTGACGTTGGGGTGCATCAGCCCCAGCATTTT.

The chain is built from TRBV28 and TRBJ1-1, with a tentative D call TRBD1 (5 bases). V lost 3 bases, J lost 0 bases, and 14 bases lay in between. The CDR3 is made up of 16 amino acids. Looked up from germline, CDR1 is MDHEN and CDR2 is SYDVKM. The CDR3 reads CASSFPTGLMNTEAFF. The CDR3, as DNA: TGTGCCAGCAGTTTTCCTACAGGCTTAATGAACACTGAAGCTTTCTTT.

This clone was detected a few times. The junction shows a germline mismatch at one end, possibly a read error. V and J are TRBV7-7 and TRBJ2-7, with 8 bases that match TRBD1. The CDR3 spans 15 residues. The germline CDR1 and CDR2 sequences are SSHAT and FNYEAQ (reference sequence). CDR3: CASSPGTGLSYEQYF. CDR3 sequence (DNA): TGTGCTAGCAGCCCCGGGACAGGTCTCTCCTACGAGCAGTACTTC.

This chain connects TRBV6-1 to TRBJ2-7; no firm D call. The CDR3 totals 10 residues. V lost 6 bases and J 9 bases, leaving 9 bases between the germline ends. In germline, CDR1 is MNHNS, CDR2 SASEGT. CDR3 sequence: CASRYKLQYF. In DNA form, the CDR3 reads TGTGCCAGCAGATACAAGCTGCAGTACTTC.

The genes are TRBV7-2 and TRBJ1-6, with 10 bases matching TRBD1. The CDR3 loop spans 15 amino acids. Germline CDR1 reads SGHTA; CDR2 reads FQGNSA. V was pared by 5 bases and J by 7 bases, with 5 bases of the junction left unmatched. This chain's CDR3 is CASSTRTGGNSPLHF. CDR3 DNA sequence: TGTGCCAGCAGCACCCGGACAGGGGGGAATTCACCCCTCCACTTT.

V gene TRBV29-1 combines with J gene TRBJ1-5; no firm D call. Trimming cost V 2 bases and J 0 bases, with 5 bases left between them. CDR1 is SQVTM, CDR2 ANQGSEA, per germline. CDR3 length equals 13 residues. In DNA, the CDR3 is TGCAGCGTTGAACCTCATAGCAATCAGCCCCAGCATTTT. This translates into CSVEPHSNQPQHF.

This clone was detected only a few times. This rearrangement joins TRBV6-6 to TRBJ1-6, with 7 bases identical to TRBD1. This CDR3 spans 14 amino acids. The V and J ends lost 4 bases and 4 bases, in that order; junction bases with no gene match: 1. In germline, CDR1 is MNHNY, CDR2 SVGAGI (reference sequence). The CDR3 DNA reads TGTGCCAGCAGTTGGGACAGTTATAATTCACCCCTCCACTTT. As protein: CASSWDSYNSPLHF.

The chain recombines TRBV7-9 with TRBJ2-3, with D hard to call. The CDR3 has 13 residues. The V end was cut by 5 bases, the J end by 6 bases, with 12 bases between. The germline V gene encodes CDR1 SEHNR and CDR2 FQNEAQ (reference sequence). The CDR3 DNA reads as TGTGCCAGCAGCGGGCATCACCCGGATACGCAGTATTTT. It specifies CASSGHHPDTQYF.

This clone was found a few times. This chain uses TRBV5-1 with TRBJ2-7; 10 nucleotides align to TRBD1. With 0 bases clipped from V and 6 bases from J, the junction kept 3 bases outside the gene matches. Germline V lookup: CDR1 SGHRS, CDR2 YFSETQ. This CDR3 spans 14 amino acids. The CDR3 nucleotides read TGCGCCAGCAGCTTGGAATGGACAGGGGGCGAGCAGTACTTC. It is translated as CASSLEWTGGEQYF.

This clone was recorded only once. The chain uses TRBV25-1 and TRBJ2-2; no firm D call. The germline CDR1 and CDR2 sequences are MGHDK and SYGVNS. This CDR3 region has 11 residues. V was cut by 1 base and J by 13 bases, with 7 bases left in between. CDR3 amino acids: CASSEFSGLFF. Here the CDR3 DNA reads TGTGCCAGCAGTGAATTCAGTGGGCTGTTTTTT.